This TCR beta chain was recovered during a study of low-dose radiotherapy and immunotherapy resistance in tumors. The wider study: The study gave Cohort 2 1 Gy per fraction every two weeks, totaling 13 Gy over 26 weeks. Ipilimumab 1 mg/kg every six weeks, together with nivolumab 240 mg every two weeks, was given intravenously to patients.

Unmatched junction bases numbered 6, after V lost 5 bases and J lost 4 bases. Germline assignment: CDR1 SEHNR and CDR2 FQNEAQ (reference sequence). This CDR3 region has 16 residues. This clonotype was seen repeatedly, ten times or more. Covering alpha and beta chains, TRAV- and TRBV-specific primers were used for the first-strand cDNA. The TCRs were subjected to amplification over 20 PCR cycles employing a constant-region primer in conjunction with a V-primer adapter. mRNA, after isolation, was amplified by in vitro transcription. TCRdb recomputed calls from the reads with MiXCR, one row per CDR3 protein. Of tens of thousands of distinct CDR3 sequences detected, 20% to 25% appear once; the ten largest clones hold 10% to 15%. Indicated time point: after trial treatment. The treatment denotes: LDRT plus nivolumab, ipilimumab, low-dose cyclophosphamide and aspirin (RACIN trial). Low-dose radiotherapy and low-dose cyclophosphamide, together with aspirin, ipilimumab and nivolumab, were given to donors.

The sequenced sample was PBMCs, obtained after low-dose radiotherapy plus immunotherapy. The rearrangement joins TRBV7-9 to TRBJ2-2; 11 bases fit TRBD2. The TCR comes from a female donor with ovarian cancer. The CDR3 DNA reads TGTGCCAGCAGCCCGATAGCGGGGGGGCCCACCGGGGAGCTGTTTTTT. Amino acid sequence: CASSPIAGGPTGELFF.